Detailed here is one TCR beta chain. This clone was counted a few times. What antigen it recognizes has not been identified. No base-level quality is on record; no much larger clone is a single base apart. From a lookup of the germline V gene (reference sequence), CDR1 and CDR2 are LNHNV and YYDKDF. From its cysteine to its phenylalanine, the CDR3 spans 11 amino acids. CDR3 DNA is the only sequence kept; it has 33 bases, read in frame from the first base. V ends up 6 bases short and J 13 bases short, with an unmatched junction base count of 6. The meaning of the sample's time point label: pretherapy, before neoadjuvant immune checkpoint inhibitors. Samples were obtained from the phase 2 randomized NEOSTAR trial, in which neoadjuvant nivolumab or nivolumab plus ipilimumab followed by surgery was tested in operable NSCLC. These data originate in a study of neoadjuvant nivolumab and ipilimumab in lung cancer (dated by TCRdb to the early 2020s). In terms of the full investigation: Intravenous nivolumab was dosed at 3 mg/kg on days 1, 15 and 29, and in the combination arm ipilimumab 1 mg/kg was added on day 1 only. The primary trial endpoint was the major pathologic response (MPR) rate in the intention-to-treat population in each study arm. Of the approximately 44 patients with operable NSCLC treated in the trial, about 23 were randomized to nivolumab monotherapy and roughly 21 to nivolumab plus ipilimumab. TCR repertoires in pretherapy (baseline) peripheral blood were compared with TCR repertoires in tumors resected at surgery after neoadjuvant immune checkpoint blockade. Matched pretherapy and resected tumor pairs were analyzed from seven patients, of whom four had been treated with nivolumab and three with nivolumab plus ipilimumab.

The library relied on the immunoSEQ multiplex PCR assay. The original pipeline was this. Repertoires were summarized in terms of richness and clonality, and significantly expanded and contracted clones between pre- and post-therapy samples were identified. This is the immuneACCESS table as TCRdb keeps it, with only in-frame sequences that have V and J called. A part of the clones is gone; compared with another copy, unresolved V genes explain less than half, and the rest is unexplained. V and J calls and clone size come straight from that table; D and trimming were deduced from the DNA. This sample has 9,500 to 10,000 clones in its table, and roughly four fifths of those were observed once. The ten largest clones represent approximately 3.5% of the sample. On the study overall, not on this receptor specifically: From pretherapy to surgery, tumor T-cell richness and clonality went up in three of three dual-therapy tumors, versus only two of four nivolumab-treated tumors. TCR sequencing was performed in a small number of samples. Resected tumors had greater TCR richness and clonality than tumor-adjacent uninvolved lung, and increases were observed in more dual-therapy-treated tumors. A positive correlation was observed between pretherapy blood TCR richness and richness in tumors resected after neoadjuvant therapy (Spearman R = 0.82). No significant correlation was found between TCR clonality and pathologic tumor regression, and only one major-pathologic-response sample was available for the clonality analysis.

This sequence uses TRBV15 and TRBJ2-1; 7 central bases correspond to TRBD2. This clonotype originated in an adult with non-small cell lung cancer. Here the sequenced sample was peripheral blood, taken before neoadjuvant nivolumab, alone or with ipilimumab. The CDR3 is CATSVLARQFF. The sequenced DNA is TGTGCCACCAGTGTACTAGCGAGACAGTTCTTC.